This TCR beta chain was recovered during a study of cytomegalovirus exposure and HLA in healthy donors. Study observations and caveats: TCR association rates varied by HLA locus in a later analysis, with DRB1 highest and HLA-C lowest.

CDR3 length: 16 amino acids. The germline V gene has CDR1 SGHVS and CDR2 FNYEAQ. With 4 bases clipped from V and 4 bases from J, the junction kept 8 bases outside the gene matches. The PCR made use of 60 Vbeta and 13 Jbeta primers. How the authors handled the data: There were 80 million or so unique TCR beta chains by a later count, and approximately 11 million of them were shared. Some clones are missing from TCRdb's copy, which holds only in-frame ones; the method was immunoSEQ multiplex PCR. D and trimming come from the DNA, and the V and J calls and clone size come from that table. The sample records roughly 100,000 clones, more than 60% being singletons. About this clone: Its antigen is still unknown.

This clonotype was sampled from a man aged 25-40 years in good health and CMV-seronegative. The sequenced material came from PBMCs. The rearrangement links TRBV7-6 to TRBJ2-1; 9 nucleotides align to TRBD1. This CDR3 is CASSSTSGTGYNEQFF. DNA for the CDR3: TGTGCCAGCAGCTCTACCTCCGGGACAGGGTACAATGAGCAGTTCTTC.